A selection of T cell receptor beta chains follows, all from one sample in a study of shared clonotypes between healthy human individuals. Generated by immunoSEQ multiplex PCR, the TCRdb table keeps only in-frame clones and is missing some. The table has 2 million to 2.5 million clones, over 85% seen once. The sample taken for sequencing was naive CD4+ T cells from PBMCs. These receptors originate from a man aged 18-30 years in good health. Some clones in this sample may be carry-over from other donors' samples. The CDR3 runs from the conserved cysteine through the conserved F or W. The D gene is left open where the match is weak. A clone size is listed for some rows: how often the clone was seen (once, few, many), or a class if it is expanded.

TRBV9	TRBJ2-3	NA	TRBD1	TGTGCCAGCAGCGTAGGGAGCGGACAGGGGAAGGGTTCGAATACGCAGTATTTT	CASSVGSGQGKGSNTQYF
TRBV28	TRBJ2-1	NA	NA	TGTGCCAGCAGCGGGACTTTCTCCTACAATGAGCAGTTCTTC	CASSGTFSYNEQFF
TRBV6-1	TRBJ2-7	NA	NA	TGTGCCAGCAGTCTTTCCGATGGGGGTTGGTACGAGCAGTACTTC	CASSLSDGGWYEQYF
TRBV5-1	TRBJ2-7	NA	NA	TGCGCCAGCAGCTTGCCGTCGGCAGCCTACGAGCAGTACTTC	CASSLPSAAYEQYF
TRBV7-6	TRBJ2-3	NA	TRBD2	TGTGCCAGCAGCACAGGACTAGCGGGAGATACGCAGTATTTT	CASSTGLAGDTQYF
TRBV4-3	TRBJ2-3	NA	NA	TGCGCCAGCAGCCAAGATTCCCGGACCGATACGCAGTATTTT	CASSQDSRTDTQYF
TRBV2	TRBJ2-7	NA	NA	TGTGCCAGCAATTCGGGTCAGGGATCCTACGAGCAGTACTTC	CASNSGQGSYEQYF
TRBV5-1	TRBJ1-1	NA	TRBD1	TGCGCCAGCAGCCATAGACAGGGCCAAGACACTGAAGCTTTCTTT	CASSHRQGQDTEAFF
TRBV6-1	TRBJ2-1	NA	TRBD1	TGTGCCAGCAGTGCTCCGGGACAGGGGGCAATTGAGCAGTTCTTC	CASSAPGQGAIEQFF
TRBV11-3	TRBJ2-2	NA	NA	TGTGCCAGCGCCCCTGAGGACACCGGGGAGCTGTTTTTT	CASAPEDTGELFF
TRBV11-1	TRBJ2-5	NA	NA	TGTGCCAGCAGCCGGACTCCACAAGAGACCCAGTACTTC	CASSRTPQETQYF
TRBV2	TRBJ2-2	NA	TRBD2	TGTGCCAGCACTCATAGCGGGAGAATTATGGCGAACACCGGGGAGCTGTTTTTT	CASTHSGRIMANTGELFF
TRBV25-1	TRBJ1-2	NA	TRBD1	TGTGCCAGCAGTACGGGACAGGGTAACTATGGCTACACCTTC	CASSTGQGNYGYTF
TRBV27	TRBJ2-5	NA	TRBD2	TGTGCCAGCAGGCCAAAGAGACTAGCGGGAGGGATAGGGGAGACCCAGTACTTC	CASRPKRLAGGIGETQYF
TRBV5-1	TRBJ2-7	NA	TRBD2	TGCGCCAGCAACGGACTAGCGGGAACCTACGAGCAGTACTTC	CASNGLAGTYEQYF
TRBV4-1	TRBJ2-1	NA	NA	TGCGCCAGCAGCCAAGAGGGGAGACGGGGTGAGCAGTTCTTC	CASSQEGRRGEQFF
TRBV19	TRBJ2-1	NA	TRBD2	TGTGCCAGTAGTATAGATTCAATAGCGGGAGGGCCGGGCTATGAGCAGTTCTTC	CASSIDSIAGGPGYEQFF
TRBV7-2	TRBJ2-1	once	NA	TGTGCCAGCAGCCAGGGGCCCTTCGGGGAGCAGTTCTTC	CASSQGPFGEQFF
TRBV9	TRBJ2-5	NA	NA	TGTGCCAGCAGCGTACTTGGCGAGACCCAGTACTTC	CASSVLGETQYF
TRBV29-1	TRBJ2-1	NA	TRBD2	TGCAGCGTAGCCCGGTTGGAAAGGAGCGGGAGCTACAATGAGCAGTTCTTC	CSVARLERSGSYNEQFF
TRBV5-1	TRBJ1-2	once	TRBD1	TGCGCCAGCAGCTCCCTTGGAGCCGGGACAGATACTAACTATGGCTACACCTTC	CASSSLGAGTDTNYGYTF
TRBV9	TRBJ2-5	NA	TRBD2	TGTGCCAGCAGCTTCCGATTAGCGGGAGGGGATGAGACCCAGTACTTC	CASSFRLAGGDETQYF
TRBV7-2	TRBJ1-2	NA	TRBD1	TGTGCCAGCAGCCCGTTCAGGGGGCCGGTGAGCTACACCTTC	CASSPFRGPVSYTF
TRBV5-1	TRBJ2-3	NA	NA	TGCGCCAGCAGCCGGAGACCGGAAGGAACAGATACGCAGTATTTT	CASSRRPEGTDTQYF
TRBV28	TRBJ2-2	NA	TRBD1	TGTGCCAGCAGGCCGGACAGGATCACCGGGGAGCTGTTTTTT	CASRPDRITGELFF
TRBV2	TRBJ1-6	NA	NA	TGTGCCAGCAGGGGGCCTCAGCGGTCACCCCTCCACTTT	CASRGPQRSPLHF
TRBV21-1	TRBJ1-2	NA	NA	TGTGCCAGCAGCACCACAGGGTCTTATGGCTACACCTTC	CASSTTGSYGYTF
TRBV19	TRBJ1-5	NA	TRBD1	TGTGCCAGTAGTATGATGACAGGGGGCCAGCCCCAGCATTTT	CASSMMTGGQPQHF
TRBV7-3	TRBJ2-3	NA	NA	TGTGCCAGCAGCTCGCAAGGGCCAGGATCCACAGATACGCAGTATTTT	CASSSQGPGSTDTQYF
TRBV27	TRBJ2-7	NA	TRBD1	TGTGCCAGCAGCCTCAGGGGGTCCCAGCAGTACTTC	CASSLRGSQQYF
TRBV9	TRBJ2-3	NA	TRBD2	TGTGCCAGCAGCGTATTAAGTTCGGGAGGGCATACGCAGTATTTT	CASSVLSSGGHTQYF
TRBV29-1	TRBJ2-5	NA	TRBD1	TGCAGCGTTAACACAGGGGGCGAGGGGACCCAGTACTTC	CSVNTGGEGTQYF
TRBV5-1	TRBJ1-3	NA	TRBD1	TGCGCCAGCAGCTTGGATGCAGGGGGTTTTGGAAACACCATATATTTT	CASSLDAGGFGNTIYF
TRBV7-2	TRBJ1-2	NA	TRBD1	TGTGCCAGCAGCCTACGGACAGGAGCGACTATATACTATGGCTACACCTTC	CASSLRTGATIYYGYTF
TRBV18	TRBJ1-4	NA	NA	TGTGCCAGCTCACCACCCCAGGGGAATGAAAAACTGTTTTTT	CASSPPQGNEKLFF
TRBV18	TRBJ1-4	NA	NA	TGTGCCAGCTCACCTCTGACAGGAGATGAAAAACTGTTTTTT	CASSPLTGDEKLFF